The source of this T cell receptor beta chain is a study of T-cell reconstitution after alpha-beta-depleted transplantation in children. This clonotype turned up a few times. From germline, CDR1 is GTSNPN and CDR2 SVGIG (reference sequence). V trimming: 3 bases; J trimming: 7 bases; junction bases outside the gene matches: 5. This CDR3 is 13 amino acids long. Library preparation (for TCRbeta) was performed with unique molecular identifiers. In TCRdb, the PCR reads were re-called with MiXCR into one record per CDR3 protein. This sample carries 180,000 or so distinct CDR3 sequences, roughly 6.3% of them seen once, and the ten largest clones take roughly 4.7%.

The sample consisted of PBMCs, taken before TCRalphabeta/CD19-depleted stem cell transplant. This clonotype was sampled from a girl under three years old with combined immunodeficiency, due to receive a stem cell transplant. This chain connects TRBV30 to TRBJ2-2; 7 bases line up with TRBD1. Here the CDR3 reads CAWREGANGELFF. CDR3 bases: TGTGCCTGGAGAGAGGGGGCAAACGGGGAGCTGTTTTTT.